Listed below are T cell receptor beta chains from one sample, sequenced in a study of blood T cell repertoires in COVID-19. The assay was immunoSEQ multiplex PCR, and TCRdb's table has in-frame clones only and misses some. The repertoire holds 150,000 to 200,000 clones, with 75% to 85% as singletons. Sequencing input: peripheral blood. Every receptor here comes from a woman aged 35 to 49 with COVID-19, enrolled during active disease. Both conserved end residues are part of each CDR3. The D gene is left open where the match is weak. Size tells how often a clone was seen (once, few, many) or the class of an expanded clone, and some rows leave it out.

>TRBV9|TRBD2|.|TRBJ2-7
TGTGCCAGCAGCGTAGGAGTAGCGGGAGGACACGAGCAGTACTTC
CASSVGVAGGHEQYF
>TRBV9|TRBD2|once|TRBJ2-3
TGTGCCAGCAGCAGCGGGACTAGCGGGAGGAGCTCTACGCAGTATTTT
CASSSGTSGRSSTQYF
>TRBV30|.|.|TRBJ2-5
TGTGCCTGGAGTGGGGGCGGTAACCAAGAGACCCAGTACTTC
CAWSGGGNQETQYF
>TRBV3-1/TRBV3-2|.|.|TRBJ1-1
TGTGCCAGCAGCCCACACCCCTTGGCGGACACTGAAGCTTTCTTT
CASSPHPLADTEAFF
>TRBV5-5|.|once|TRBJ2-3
TGTGCCAGCAGTTTCAGGCCCCGACCAGATACGCAGTATTTT
CASSFRPRPDTQYF
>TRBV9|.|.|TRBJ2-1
TGTGCCAGCAGCGTAGGCACCAGCAATGAGCAGTTCTTC
CASSVGTSNEQFF
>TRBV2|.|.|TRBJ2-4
TGTGCCAGCAATGAGCCCGGTGCCAAAAACATTCAGTACTTC
CASNEPGAKNIQYF
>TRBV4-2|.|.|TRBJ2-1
TGTGCCAGCAGCCAAGAGGTGATCCGGGGAGACAATGAGCAGTTCTTC
CASSQEVIRGDNEQFF
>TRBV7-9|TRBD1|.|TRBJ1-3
TGTGCCAGCAGCCGGACAGGGGGAAACACCATATATTTT
CASSRTGGNTIYF
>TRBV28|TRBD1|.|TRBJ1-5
TGTGCCAGCAGTTTGGGGGGACAGGGTGATCAGCCCCAGCATTTT
CASSLGGQGDQPQHF
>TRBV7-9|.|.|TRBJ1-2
TGTGCCAGCAGCTTAGCAGGCTCCACAGAACCCTATGGCTACACCTTC
CASSLAGSTEPYGYTF
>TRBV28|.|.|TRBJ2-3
TGTGCCAGCAGGGATGGGGCAAACACAGATACGCAGTATTTT
CASRDGANTDTQYF
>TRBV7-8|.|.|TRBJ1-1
TGTGCCAGCGAGGGGGTCGGTAAACGGGGAAGGAAAGCTTTCTTT
CASEGVGKRGRKAFF
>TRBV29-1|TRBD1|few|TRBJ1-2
TGCAGCGTTTTGCGACAGGGGATCCATGGCTACACCTTC
CSVLRQGIHGYTF
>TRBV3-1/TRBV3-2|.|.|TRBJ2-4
TGTGCCAGCAGCCTCCTGACAGGGAGGTCCAAAAACATTCAGTACTTC
CASSLLTGRSKNIQYF
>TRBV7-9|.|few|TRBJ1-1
TGTGCCAGCAACATCGACGGCCCGGGGAAAGCTTTCTTT
CASNIDGPGKAFF
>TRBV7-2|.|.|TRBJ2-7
TGTGCCAGCAGCTTAGGGACTACCCGTTCCTACGAGCAGTACTTC
CASSLGTTRSYEQYF
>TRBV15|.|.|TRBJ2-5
TGTGCCACCAGTAGCCAAGAGACCCAGTACTTC
CATSSQETQYF
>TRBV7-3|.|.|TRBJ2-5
TGTGCCAGCAGCTCGGGGGACGCACAAGAGACCCAGTACTTC
CASSSGDAQETQYF
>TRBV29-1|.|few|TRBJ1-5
TGCAGCGTTGGCCCAGGGGATAGCAATCAGCCCCAGCATTTT
CSVGPGDSNQPQHF
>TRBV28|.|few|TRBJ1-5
TGTGCCAGCAGTCCACGGGACCGAACCGAGGGGGATCAGCCCCAGCATTTT
CASSPRDRTEGDQPQHF
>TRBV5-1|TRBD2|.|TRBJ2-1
TGCGCCAGCAGCGCACAATCCGGGACTAGTACATACAATGAGCAGTTCTTC
CASSAQSGTSTYNEQFF
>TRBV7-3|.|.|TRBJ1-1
TGTGCCAGCAGCTTACGGAGTGCAGCGAACACTGAAGCTTTCTTT
CASSLRSAANTEAFF
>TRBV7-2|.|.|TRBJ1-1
TGTGCCAGCAGCTTAGTCTGGAACACTGAAGCTTTCTTT
CASSLVWNTEAFF
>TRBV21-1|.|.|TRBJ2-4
TGTGCCAGCAGCTTTATAAGACTAGCGGGGGGGCTTGTTTCCGGCAAAAACATTCAGTACTTC
CASSFIRLAGGLVSGKNIQYF
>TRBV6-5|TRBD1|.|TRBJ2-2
TGTGCCAGCCGAAACCGGGACAGGGATGCCGGGGAGCTGTTTTTT
CASRNRDRDAGELFF
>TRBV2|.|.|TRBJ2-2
TGTGCCAGCAGGCCGATAATGAGCGATACCGGGGAGCTGTTTTTT
CASRPIMSDTGELFF
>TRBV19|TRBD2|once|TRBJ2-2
TGTGCCAGTGGAGCGGGGACTAGCGGGTACACCGGGGAGCTGTTTTTT
CASGAGTSGYTGELFF
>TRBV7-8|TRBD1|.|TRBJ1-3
TGTGCCAGCAGCCCCCGGACAGGGGGAAACACCATATATTTT
CASSPRTGGNTIYF
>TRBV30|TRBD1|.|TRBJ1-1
TGTGCCTGGGCCCCAGGGGGGAGTACTGAAGCTTTCTTT
CAWAPGGSTEAFF
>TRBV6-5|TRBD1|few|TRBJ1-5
TGTGCCACTTCCCGGGACAGGGATTCCCAGCCCCAGCATTTT
CATSRDRDSQPQHF
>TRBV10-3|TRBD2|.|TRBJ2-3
TGTGCCATCAGTGAGAACGGGAGGGTGGCAGATACGCAGTATTTT
CAISENGRVADTQYF
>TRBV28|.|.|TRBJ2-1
TGTGCCAACTCCCGGCGAGGAGACTACAATGAGCAGTTCTTC
CANSRRGDYNEQFF
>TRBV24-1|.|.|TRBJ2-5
TGTGCCACCACTTGGACAGTCCGGGAGACCCAGTACTTC
CATTWTVRETQYF
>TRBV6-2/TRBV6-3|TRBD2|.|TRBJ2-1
TGTGCCAGCAGTGGGGGAGGGTCGGACAATGAGCAGTTCTTC
CASSGGGSDNEQFF
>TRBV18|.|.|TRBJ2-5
TGTGCCAGCTCACCGGGACTGTCTCGGGAGACCCAGTACTTC
CASSPGLSRETQYF
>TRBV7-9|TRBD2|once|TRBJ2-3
TGTGCCAGCAGCCCCCAAGGGGCGGGGGGGCCGGGTAGGCAGTATTTT
CASSPQGAGGPGRQYF
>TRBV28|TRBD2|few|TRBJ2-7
TGTGCCAGCAGCATAGCCGGGACTAGCTCCTACGAGCAGTACTTC
CASSIAGTSSYEQYF
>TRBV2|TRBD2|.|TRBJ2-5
TGTGCCAGCAAGAGGCGGGAGGGCCGAGAGACCCAGTACTTC
CASKRREGRETQYF
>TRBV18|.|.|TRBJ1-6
TGTGCCAGCTCACCAAGTACAGACCCAAATTCACCCCTCCACTTT
CASSPSTDPNSPLHF
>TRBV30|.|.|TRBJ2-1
TGTGCCGGCCAAATAGTCCGGGGGGCGACTAGGGGAGAGCAGTTCTTC
CAGQIVRGATRGEQFF
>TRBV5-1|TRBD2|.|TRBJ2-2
TGCGCCAGCAGCTTCGGGCGGGAGGCCGGGGAGCTGTTTTTT
CASSFGREAGELFF
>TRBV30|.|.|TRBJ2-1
TGTGCCTGGAGTGTTTTGTCTGGTCGGGGAACTGGGCAGTTCTTC
CAWSVLSGRGTGQFF
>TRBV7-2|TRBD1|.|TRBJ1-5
TGTGCCAGCAGCTCCACCGGGACAGGGGACAGCAATCAGCCCCAGCATTTT
CASSSTGTGDSNQPQHF
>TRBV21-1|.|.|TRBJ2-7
TGTGCCAGCAGCGCAGACAGACCCTACGAGCAGTACTTC
CASSADRPYEQYF
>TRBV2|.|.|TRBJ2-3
TGTGCCAGCATCGAGGAAGAAACGCAGTATTTT
CASIEEETQYF
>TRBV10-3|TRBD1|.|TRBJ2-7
TGTGCCATCAGTGACATACCAGGGGGCTCAAGCTCCTACGAGCAGTACTTC
CAISDIPGGSSSYEQYF
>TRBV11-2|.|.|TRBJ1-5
TGTGCCAGCAGCCTCACCAGGGCAAGCAATCAGCCCCAGCATTTT
CASSLTRASNQPQHF
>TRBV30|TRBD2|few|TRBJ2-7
TGTGCCTGGAGGGCTAGCGGGAGGGGCGAGCAGTACTTC
CAWRASGRGEQYF
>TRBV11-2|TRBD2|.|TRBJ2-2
TGTGCCAGCAGCTTACGGGGGGGCTACACGAACACCGGGGAGCTGTTTTTT
CASSLRGGYTNTGELFF
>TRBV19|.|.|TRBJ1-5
TGTGCCAGTAGATTCGCAGGTCTCAATCAGCCCCAGCATTTT
CASRFAGLNQPQHF
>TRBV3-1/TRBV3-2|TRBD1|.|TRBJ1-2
TGTGCCAGCAGCCAAGTCAGGACAGGACCCTACACCTTC
CASSQVRTGPYTF
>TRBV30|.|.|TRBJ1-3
TGTGCCTGGAGTGCCAGCTCTGGAAACACCATATATTTT
CAWSASSGNTIYF
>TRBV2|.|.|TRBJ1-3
TGTGCCAGCAGGGGCCCAGGGGTCGAGTATGGAAACACCATATATTTT
CASRGPGVEYGNTIYF
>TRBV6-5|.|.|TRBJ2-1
TGTGCCAGCAGTTACTCGATCCAGCGGGCGTACAATGAGCAGTTCTTC
CASSYSIQRAYNEQFF